The TCR beta chain under discussion was sequenced for a study of cytomegalovirus exposure and HLA in healthy donors. Whole-study results and caveats: CMV serostatus alone was available as immune exposure information.

This CDR3 contains 14 residues. The V end was cut by 1 base, the J end by 7 bases, with 13 bases between. From germline, CDR1 is MNHNS and CDR2 SASEGT. The PCR made use of 60 Vbeta and 13 Jbeta primers. TCRdb's copy holds only in-frame clones and misses some; the assay was immunoSEQ multiplex PCR. The repertoire holds 200,000 to 250,000 clones, with around 80% as singletons. Donors were nominally healthy when sampled, though unrecorded immune exposures were likely. Of note for this clone: Its target is not known.

The chain employs TRBV6-1 and TRBJ1-2; a possible D gene is TRBD1 (6 bases). Specimen: PBMCs. The clonotype was recovered from a boy aged 5-17 years in good health and CMV-seronegative. CDR3 sequence: CASSEGGGLGGYTF. The CDR3 coding sequence is TGTGCCAGCAGTGAAGGGGGGGGCTTAGGTGGCTACACCTTC.